This T cell receptor beta chain was sequenced in a study of blood T cell repertoires in COVID-19. V was clipped by 4 bases and J by 0 bases, with 19 bases between them. Germline V lookup: CDR1 SGHTA, CDR2 FQGTGA. The CDR3 spans 19 residues. How the authors handled the data: Amplification of reference gene primers provided the estimated nucleated cell counts. TCRdb keeps only in-frame clones here, not all; method: immunoSEQ multiplex PCR. V and J calls plus clone size are reproduced from that table; the DNA served to infer D and trimming. This table has 300,000 to 400,000 clones, roughly 86% appearing once. This clone was detected once.

Sequencing was done on a sample of peripheral blood. This receptor was identified in a woman between 50 and 59 years old who had recovered from COVID-19. This chain uses TRBV7-3 with TRBJ2-6; the D gene is possibly TRBD2 (6 bases). The CDR3 DNA follows: TGTGCCAGCAGCTCCCCCACGGGACTGCGTGGCTCTGGGGCCAACGTCCTGACTTTC. Residues: CASSSPTGLRGSGANVLTF.